This T cell receptor (beta chain) was captured by sequencing in a study of T cell responses to AZD1222 COVID-19 vaccine. General study findings and limits: Just a handful of AZD1222 recipients tested seropositive at baseline. Spike-specific TCR breadth and depth rose after two AZD1222 doses. Donor demographics were predominantly white British with a female majority; clonal diversity may be underestimated. There were vaccine-associated CD4 TCRs across spike, dominant at 160-218 and 743-854.

Turning to this clone: What it binds is unknown.

The assay was immunoSEQ multiplex PCR, and TCRdb's table has in-frame clones only and misses some. In the table there are about 190,000 clones, 75% to 90% of which are singletons. This TCR was recovered from an adult in good health. The specimen comprised peripheral blood, sampled on day 0 of AZD1222 vaccination.

The CDR3 coding sequence is TGCGCCAGCAGCCAAACCCTCGGAGATACGCAGTATTTT. Protein: CASSQTLGDTQYF. V is TRBV4-1 and J is TRBJ2-3; D remains ambiguous. Between the trimmed V and J ends, which lost 2 bases and 5 bases, there was a span of 8 bases. The CDR3 contains 13 residues. The germline CDR1 and CDR2 sequences are MGHRA and YSYEKL.